This T cell receptor (beta chain) originates from a study of CD8 T cells in Susac syndrome. Purification of the CD8+ and CD4+ T cells relied on negative isolation, and TEMRA cells underwent FACS enrichment. Random hexamers were used to reverse transcribe the RNA input (about 0.5 to 1 ug). The authors amplified TCR beta CDR3 across 54 Vbeta and 13 Jbeta using immunoSEQ multiplex PCR. Each CDR3 protein is one row after TCRdb ran MiXCR on the immunoSEQ multiplex PCR reads. The table records about 300,000 distinct CDR3 sequences, 70% to 90% of them present only once. Trimming cost V 5 bases and J 2 bases, with 20 bases left between them. The CDR3 consists of 16 residues. CDR1 is SGHRS and CDR2 is YFSETQ in the germline V gene.

The sequence came from a human donor with multiple sclerosis. The sequenced sample was CD8+ T cells from PBMCs. This rearrangement joins TRBV5-1 to TRBJ2-7, with a tentative D call TRBD1 (5 bases). CDR3 loop: CASSIGATGGTYEQYF. The CDR3 DNA reads TGCGCCAGCAGTATTGGGGCTACGGGCGGCACCTACGAGCAGTACTTC.